These 28 T cell receptor beta chains originate from one sample sequenced in a study of T-cell reconstitution after alpha-beta-depleted transplantation in children. TCRbeta library preparation incorporated unique molecular identifiers. MiXCR was run by TCRdb on the PCR reads, yielding one entry per CDR3 protein. Here the sample spans around 580,000 distinct CDR3 sequences, roughly 23% being singletons. This specimen was PBMCs, mostly from graft donor cells, taken 360 days after TCRalphabeta/CD19-depleted stem cell transplant. These receptors all stem from a boy under three years old who had a stem cell transplant for acute myeloid leukemia, so the T cells may come from the graft donor.

This clonotype was detected a few times. The V gene is TRBV20-1, the J gene TRBJ2-1, with TRBD1 identical over 9 bases. The CDR3 has 14 residues. J gave up 10 bases and V 3 bases, and 10 bases lay outside the gene matches. Germline assignment: CDR1 DFQATT and CDR2 SNEGSKA (reference sequence). This chain's CDR3 is CSARARTGAREQFF. Here the CDR3 DNA reads TGCAGTGCTAGGGCGAGGACAGGGGCTCGGGAGCAGTTCTTC.

This clonotype was seen ten or more times. The J gene is TRBJ2-7, the V gene TRBV20-1, with D tentatively TRBD1 (6 bases). CDR3 size: 12 residues. Germline CDR1 is DFQATT and CDR2 is SNEGSKA (reference sequence). This CDR3 is CGRGTKYYEQYV. The CDR3 coding sequence is TGCGGAAGGGGGACAAAGTATTACGAGCAGTACGTC.

The V call is TRBV5-1, the J call TRBJ2-2, with TRBD2 matching over 8 bases. The germline gives CDR1 SGHRS, CDR2 YFSETQ. The CDR3 has 18 residues. The V segment lost 1 base and the J segment 8 bases; nucleotides outside the gene matches: 16. Here the CDR3 reads CASSLSSQRGRLPGELFF. DNA of the CDR3: TGCGCCAGCAGCTTGTCCTCCCAGCGGGGGAGACTACCAGGGGAGCTGTTTTTT.

This clonotype was seen many times. This CDR3 is CSVEGADQETQYF. CDR3 sequence (DNA): TGCAGCGTTGAGGGGGCGGATCAAGAGACCCAGTACTTC. This chain uses TRBV29-1 with TRBJ2-5; TRBD1 is a possible D gene (6 bases). Trimming stripped 3 bases from V and 2 bases from J, with 10 bases between. Per germline, CDR1 SQVTM and CDR2 ANQGSEA. The CDR3 runs to 13 residues.

This clonotype was picked up many times. The CDR3 nucleotides are TGTGCCAGCAGTTTCAGGCCAGGGGGTAATGGCTACACCTTC. Translation gives CASSFRPGGNGYTF. V and J are TRBV12-3 or TRBV12-4 and TRBJ1-2, with 7 bases matching TRBD1. This CDR3 comprises 14 residues. V shed 3 bases and J 6 bases; nucleotides not matched to a gene: 7.

This clonotype was seen more than once but under ten times. The J gene is TRBJ1-1, the V gene TRBV29-1, with D possibly matching TRBD1 (6 bases). V was shortened by 3 bases and J by 5 bases, with 16 bases between the two germline ends. Germline V gene sequence: CDR1 SQVTM, CDR2 ANQGSEA. The CDR3 has 14 amino acids. This CDR3 is CSVDSGGAETEAFF. The CDR3 nucleotides are TGCAGCGTTGATTCGGGGGGGGCAGAGACTGAAGCTTTCTTT.

This CDR3 is CASSSPLGETQYF. CDR3 nucleotides: TGTGCCAGCAGTTCCCCACTCGGAGAGACCCAGTACTTC. The V gene is TRBV6-2 or TRBV6-3, the J gene TRBJ2-5; unclear D gene. Trimming removed 4 bases at V and 4 bases at J, with 10 bases between. The V gene's germline CDR1 is MNHEY and CDR2 SVGEGT. The CDR3 has 13 amino acids.

The chain combines TRBV7-2 with TRBJ2-3; 14 bases align to TRBD2. Germline-derived CDR1 and CDR2 are SGHTA and FQGNSA. The CDR3 consists of 16 residues. Trimming took 5 bases from V and 4 from J; bases not matched to a gene: 5. The CDR3 here is CASSLGTSGGADTQYF. In nucleotides, the CDR3 is TGTGCCAGCAGCCTCGGGACTAGCGGGGGTGCAGATACGCAGTATTTT.

This clonotype has a count of ten or more. The V and J genes are TRBV29-1 and TRBJ1-1; D is ambiguous. Per germline, CDR1 SQVTM and CDR2 ANQGSEA. The CDR3 runs 11 residues. Between the trimmed V and J ends, which lost 5 bases and 0 bases, there was a span of 4 bases. This CDR3 is CSVHMNTEAFF. CDR3 nucleotide sequence: TGCAGCGTTCACATGAACACTGAAGCTTTCTTT.

This clonotype was counted ten times or more. In DNA form, the CDR3 reads TGTGCCAGCGGCCCGACAGGGGTAAATTCACCCCTCCACTTT. Residues: CASGPTGVNSPLHF. The chain is built from TRBV12-3 or TRBV12-4 and TRBJ1-6; 8 bases align to TRBD1. The junction had 7 bases not matched to a gene; V was cut back by 8 bases and J by 7 bases. The CDR3 runs to 14 residues.

The CDR3 coding sequence is TGCAGTGCTAGAGACGCACAGCTCTTCTCTGGAAACACCATATATTTT. Its translation is CSARDAQLFSGNTIYF. The chain employs TRBV20-1 and TRBJ1-3, with D hard to call. The CDR3 extends over 16 amino acids. V lost 0 bases and J 0 bases, leaving 12 bases between the germline ends. Germline loops: CDR1 DFQATT, CDR2 SNEGSKA (reference sequence).

V is TRBV20-1 and J is TRBJ2-2; 12 bases match TRBD2. With 5 bases clipped from V and 5 bases from J, the junction kept 3 bases outside the gene matches. Germline V lookup: CDR1 DFQATT, CDR2 SNEGSKA (reference sequence). The length of the CDR3 is 14 residues. CDR3 bases: TGCAGTGCTTCTAGCGGGGGGGTAACCGGGGAGCTGTTTTTT. Translation: CSASSGGVTGELFF.

Many counts were recorded for this clonotype. The gene calls are TRBV9 and TRBJ2-7; D gene unclear. V dropped 3 bases and J dropped 3 bases, with 13 bases sitting between them. Germline CDR1 SGDLS, CDR2 YYNGEE. The CDR3 extends over 14 amino acids. The CDR3 loop is CASSEENTSYEQYF. In nucleotides, the CDR3 is TGTGCCAGCAGCGAGGAGAACACGAGCTACGAGCAGTACTTC.

This CDR3 reads CSARATRSYGYTF. The CDR3 DNA reads TGCAGTGCTCGGGCTACCCGTTCCTATGGCTACACCTTC. The chain couples TRBV20-1 to TRBJ1-2, with D hard to call. Deletions cut 5 bases from V and 4 bases from J, with 14 bases between. The germline V gene encodes CDR1 DFQATT and CDR2 SNEGSKA (reference sequence). This CDR3 contains 13 residues.

This clonotype was counted between two and nine times. The chain couples TRBV27 to TRBJ2-5, with 13 bases lining up with TRBD2. This CDR3 is built from 16 residues. V lost 4 bases and J lost 5; bases outside the gene matches: 7. From germline, CDR1 is MNHEY and CDR2 SMNVEV (reference sequence). As DNA, the CDR3 is TGTGCCAGCAGTTACCTAGGGACTAGCGGGGCGGAGACCCAGTACTTC. This sequence encodes CASSYLGTSGAETQYF.

The chain has TRBV2 and TRBJ1-4, with 7 bases matching TRBD1. V was pared by 6 bases and J by 3 bases, with 7 bases of the junction left unmatched. CDR1 and CDR2 from the germline V gene are SNHLY and FYNNEI. The CDR3 extends over 15 amino acids. The CDR3 loop is CASSRGREPNEKLFF. In DNA form, the CDR3 reads TGTGCCAGCAGCAGGGGGAGAGAACCTAATGAAAAACTGTTTTTT.

The table lists this clonotype with many counts. The gene calls are TRBV9 and TRBJ2-3; TRBD1 aligns across 10 bases. Germline V gives CDR1 SGDLS, CDR2 YYNGEE. V was clipped by 4 bases and J by 3 bases; unmatched bases: 5. The CDR3 covers 15 residues. The CDR3 protein is CASSLRDRGTDTQYF. Written as DNA, the CDR3 is TGTGCCAGCAGCCTCCGGGACAGGGGAACAGATACGCAGTATTTT.

The table lists this clonotype with many counts. J is TRBJ2-7 and V is TRBV29-1; a weak D match, TRBD1 (5 bases). The germline CDR1 and CDR2 sequences are SQVTM and ANQGSEA. V gave up 6 bases and J gave up 3 bases, with 18 bases separating them. This CDR3 has 14 residues. The CDR3 DNA sequence: TGCAGCGTCCCCATGACAGTTCTCCTCTACGAGCAGTACGTC. Its protein is CSVPMTVLLYEQYV.

This clonotype has more than one count but fewer than ten. The chain has TRBV11-2 and TRBJ2-3; D gene uncertain. V lost 9 bases, J lost 4 bases, and 14 bases lay in between. The CDR3 runs to 13 residues. Germline CDR1 reads SGHAT; CDR2 reads FQNNGV. The DNA of the CDR3 is TGTGCCAGTAACCCGTATGGGGCAGATACGCAGTATTTT. This encodes CASNPYGADTQYF.

This clonotype was recorded at least ten times. The rearrangement joins TRBV5-1 to TRBJ2-7; D possibly corresponds to TRBD1 (6 bases). There are 16 residues in the CDR3. Per germline, CDR1 SGHRS and CDR2 YFSETQ. Trimming cost V 1 base and J 3 bases, with 17 bases left between them. The CDR3 coding sequence is TGCGCCAGCAGCTTGCTGGGGGCGATCCAGGGCTACGAGCAGTACGTC. Protein: CASSLLGAIQGYEQYV.

The V call is TRBV3-1, the J call TRBJ1-6; no definite D call. Germline V gene lookup returns CDR1 LGHDT and CDR2 YNNKEL (reference sequence). The CDR3 covers 14 residues. V was cut by 4 bases and J by 7 bases, with 11 bases left in between. CDR3 nucleotide sequence: TGTGCCAGCAGCCCTGGACGCCAGAATTCACCCCTCCACTTT. Protein: CASSPGRQNSPLHF.

The chain uses TRBV4-2 and TRBJ2-1; TRBD2 matches at 7 bases. Germline lookup yields CDR1 LGHNA and CDR2 YNFKEQ. The CDR3 totals 19 residues. J lost 6 bases, V lost 1 base, and 18 bases had no gene match. The CDR3 is CASSQVGGAGRVRSNEQFF. The CDR3 DNA sequence: TGTGCCAGCAGCCAAGTGGGAGGGGCGGGGAGGGTGAGGAGCAATGAGCAGTTCTTC.

This clonotype has a handful of counts. The chain recombines TRBV11-1 with TRBJ2-6, with D perhaps TRBD1 (6 bases). V gave up 1 base and J gave up 0 bases, with 13 bases separating them. This CDR3 contains 18 residues. Germline loops: CDR1 SGHAT, CDR2 FQDESV (reference sequence). The CDR3 sequence is CASSLVDSLFSGANVLTF. CDR3 sequence (DNA): TGTGCCAGCAGCTTAGTGGACAGTTTGTTCTCTGGGGCCAACGTCCTGACTTTC.

This clonotype was recorded a few times. J is TRBJ2-3 and V is TRBV20-1, with 7 bases that match TRBD2. Per the germline V gene, CDR1 is DFQATT and CDR2 is SNEGSKA (reference sequence). This CDR3 comprises 17 residues. Trimming at V came to 0 bases and at J to 1 base, leaving 10 bases not matched to a gene. The CDR3 DNA reads TGCAGTGCTAGAGACCCACGAGCGGGGAGCGGCACAGATACGCAGTATTTT. This gives the protein CSARDPRAGSGTDTQYF.

This clonotype was observed many times. This chain connects TRBV20-1 to TRBJ2-1; 7 bases align to TRBD2. CDR3 length: 13 amino acids. V was clipped by 2 bases and J by 10 bases; unmatched bases: 8. The germline V gene encodes CDR1 DFQATT and CDR2 SNEGSKA (reference sequence). CDR3 region: CSARLAGTAEQFF. CDR3 bases: TGCAGTGCTAGATTAGCGGGCACCGCAGAGCAGTTCTTC.

J is TRBJ1-6 and V is TRBV12-3 or TRBV12-4; no definite D call. V lost 2 bases and J lost 14, with 13 bases in between. The CDR3 contains 13 residues. CDR3 DNA sequence: TGTGCCAGCAGTTTACTGGGGAAGGGAACCCTCCACTTT. Amino acid sequence: CASSLLGKGTLHF.

This clonotype came up many times. The chain combines TRBV13 with TRBJ1-2; 8 bases match TRBD1. V shed 6 bases and J 3 bases; nucleotides not matched to a gene: 3. The CDR3 is 13 residues long. Per the germline V gene, CDR1 is PRHDT and CDR2 is FYEKMQ (reference sequence). The CDR3 coding sequence is TGTGCCAGCAGGAGACAGGGGCACTATGGCTACACCTTC. This sequence encodes CASRRQGHYGYTF.

The chain couples TRBV12-3 or TRBV12-4 to TRBJ2-3, with D possibly being TRBD1 or TRBD2 (5 bases each). Trimming took off 5 bases at V and 4 bases at J, with 16 bases between the two ends. The CDR3 is made up of 15 amino acids. The DNA for the CDR3 is TGTGCCAGCAGTCGGGGTCTACAGGTGGCAGATACGCAGTATTTT. Amino acids: CASSRGLQVADTQYF.